What follows are 23 T cell receptor beta chains derived from one specimen sequenced in a study of a mutant IDH1 vaccine in newly diagnosed glioma. As for time point: baseline, week 1 (first vaccination visit). Documented treatment: pre-vaccination baseline after standard-of-care therapy. Only in-frame clones appear in the TCRdb table, and some are missing; sequencing was by immunoSEQ multiplex PCR. This table has approximately 92,000 clones, about four fifths appearing once. The source was PBMCs, collected from a glioma patient treated with radiotherapy, temozolomide or both. The receptors were gathered from a woman aged 50 to 60 with glioma.

The rearrangement joins TRBV20-1 to TRBJ1-2; perhaps TRBD1 as D (6 bases). This CDR3 is built from 10 residues. With 7 bases removed from V and 8 bases from J, the gap between germline ends came to 11 bases. Germline V gives CDR1 DFQATT, CDR2 SNEGSKA (reference sequence). In DNA, the CDR3 is TGCAGTGGCAACAGGGAAGGCTACACCTTC. Translated, it gives CSGNREGYTF.

This clone was observed a handful of times. This chain uses TRBV6-5 with TRBJ2-1; unclear D gene. The germline CDR1 and CDR2 sequences are MNHEY and SVGAGI. Trimming pared 4 bases from V and 0 bases from J, leaving 10 bases between. The length of the CDR3 is 15 residues. The CDR3 region has the DNA TGTGCCAGCAGTTCCCTCTTAAGCTCCTACAATGAGCAGTTCTTC. As protein: CASSSLLSSYNEQFF.

The chain joins TRBV5-1 to TRBJ1-3; no firm D call. Germline CDR1 is SGHRS and CDR2 is YFSETQ. The CDR3 loop spans 14 amino acids. V was clipped by 7 bases and J by 0 bases, with 11 bases between them. CDR3 sequence: CASGPAGSGNTIYF. The CDR3 nucleotides are TGCGCCAGCGGACCGGCCGGCTCTGGAAACACCATATATTTT.

The genes are TRBV7-2 and TRBJ2-5; maybe TRBD2 (5 bases). Germline V gene data show CDR1 as SGHTA and CDR2 as FQGNSA. The V and J ends lost 2 bases and 4 bases respectively, with 14 bases between them. CDR3 size: 15 residues. The CDR3 loop reads CASSLRRSVGETQYF. As DNA, the CDR3 is TGTGCCAGCAGCTTAAGGAGGTCTGTTGGAGAGACCCAGTACTTC.

The V and J genes are TRBV10-1 and TRBJ1-1, with 9 bases matching TRBD1. CDR3 size: 14 residues. Germline CDR1 WNHNN, CDR2 SYGVQD (reference sequence). Trimming at V came to 5 bases and at J to 4 bases, leaving 5 bases not matched to a gene. CDR3 coding DNA: TGCGCCAGCAGTAAAGGACAGGGGAGCACTGAAGCTTTCTTT. Translated: CASSKGQGSTEAFF.

This chain joins TRBV6-1 and TRBJ1-1; D is perhaps TRBD1 (5 bases). Germline V lookup: CDR1 MNHNS, CDR2 SASEGT. V was pared by 4 bases and J by 4 bases, with 10 bases between. This CDR3 has 13 residues. As DNA, the CDR3 is TGTGCCAGCAGTGGCCAAGGGGTCACTGAAGCTTTCTTT. Its protein is CASSGQGVTEAFF.

The CDR3 bases are TGCGCCAGCAGCTTGACTAGCGGGACCTCAGATACGCAGTATTTT. Translating it yields CASSLTSGTSDTQYF. V usage is TRBV5-1 and J usage is TRBJ2-3, with 10 bases lining up with TRBD2. Germline loops: CDR1 SGHRS, CDR2 YFSETQ. This CDR3 is 15 amino acids long. V was pared by 1 base and J by 4 bases, with 3 bases of the junction left unmatched.

The chain links TRBV2 to TRBJ1-6; no clear D gene. Looked up from germline, CDR1 is SNHLY and CDR2 is FYNNEI. Between the trimmed V and J ends, which lost 6 bases and 0 bases, there was a span of 0 bases. The CDR3 has 12 amino acids. The CDR3 DNA reads TGTGCCAGCAGCTCCTATAATTCACCCCTCCACTTT. Amino acid sequence: CASSSYNSPLHF.

The chain couples TRBV6-5 to TRBJ1-1; D ambiguous. The CDR3 runs 15 residues. Per germline, CDR1 MNHEY and CDR2 SVGAGI. V was trimmed by 0 bases and J by 1 base, leaving 9 bases between them. DNA for the CDR3: TGTGCCAGCAGTTACTCAGGCAGAAAGAACACTGAAGCTTTCTTT. Amino acids: CASSYSGRKNTEAFF.

The chain carries TRBV6-6 and TRBJ2-7; unclear D gene. V was cut by 6 bases and J by 4 bases, with 10 bases left in between. This CDR3 spans 12 amino acids. The V gene's germline CDR1 is MNHNY and CDR2 SVGAGI (reference sequence). In DNA form, the CDR3 reads TGTGCCAGCAGCCCAAACAAGTACGAGCAGTACTTC. It encodes CASSPNKYEQYF.

This clone has a single count. CDR3 amino acids: CASSEGGPRANTEAFF. Here the CDR3 DNA reads TGCGCCAGCAGTGAAGGTGGGCCAAGGGCGAACACTGAAGCTTTCTTT. The rearrangement joins TRBV10-1 to TRBJ1-1; D ambiguous. Trimming left V 3 bases short and J 1 base short, with 15 bases between. The germline CDR1 and CDR2 sequences are WNHNN and SYGVQD (reference sequence). The CDR3 is made up of 16 amino acids.

This clone was recorded only once. The rearrangement links TRBV2 to TRBJ1-4; D ambiguous. CDR3 length: 13 residues. Looked up from germline, CDR1 is SNHLY and CDR2 is FYNNEI. Trimming took 6 bases from V and 5 from J, leaving 10 bases between them. The CDR3 DNA reads TGTGCCAGCAGGTTGTTACTGAATGAAAAACTGTTTTTT. This encodes CASRLLLNEKLFF.

This clone was seen just once. The gene calls are TRBV27 and TRBJ1-2, with TRBD1 identical over 7 bases. The CDR3 loop spans 13 amino acids. V gave up 3 bases and J gave up 6 bases; unmatched junction bases: 4. Per the germline V gene, CDR1 is MNHEY and CDR2 is SMNVEV (reference sequence). CDR3 DNA sequence: TGTGCCAGCAGTTTGGGGCAGGGGGATGGCTACACCTTC. Residues: CASSLGQGDGYTF.

V usage is TRBV5-1 and J usage is TRBJ2-1; D is perhaps TRBD1 (7 bases). V was trimmed by 4 bases and J by 2 bases, leaving 16 bases between them. The germline V gene encodes CDR1 SGHRS and CDR2 YFSETQ. The length of the CDR3 is 16 residues. This chain's CDR3 is CASSPGVGGPYNEQFF. In nucleotides, the CDR3 is TGCGCCAGCAGCCCGGGAGTAGGGGGCCCCTACAATGAGCAGTTCTTC.

This sequence joins TRBV4-1 and TRBJ1-3; D possibly corresponds to TRBD1 (5 bases). This CDR3 contains 16 residues. CDR1 MGHRA and CDR2 YSYEKL come from the germline V gene. V lost 4 bases, J lost 0 bases, and 13 bases lay in between. CDR3 DNA sequence: TGCGCCAGCAGCCCCCCGAAGGGGAGCTCTGGAAACACCATATATTTT. Amino acid sequence: CASSPPKGSSGNTIYF.

V is TRBV27 and J is TRBJ1-2; TRBD1 matches at 8 bases. Germline V gene sequence: CDR1 MNHEY, CDR2 SMNVEV (reference sequence). V dropped 6 bases and J dropped 7; count of bases not matched to a gene: 10. The CDR3 loop spans 14 amino acids. In DNA, the CDR3 is TGTGCCAGCAGACCAGGGGGCCTACCTGGTGGCTACACCTTC. Its translation: CASRPGGLPGGYTF.

The V gene is TRBV7-2, the J gene TRBJ1-2; no definite D call. There are 13 residues in the CDR3. Germline V gives CDR1 SGHTA, CDR2 FQGNSA. Trimming took 3 bases from V and 5 from J, leaving 10 bases between them. CDR3 residues: CASSFSSEYGYTF. The CDR3 region has the DNA TGTGCCAGCAGCTTTAGTTCAGAGTATGGCTACACCTTC. Looking up the rest from reference TRBV7-2 and TRBJ1-2 gives the full variable domain: GAGVSQSPSNKVTEKGKDVELRCDPISGHTALYWYRQSLGQGLEFLIYFQGNSAPDKSGLPSDRFSAERTGGSVSTLTIQRTQQEDSAVYLCASSFSSEYGYTFGSGTRLTVV.

This clone was recorded a few times. At the DNA level, this CDR3 is encoded by other sequences in the same sample as well. V is TRBV2 and J is TRBJ1-5; no reliable D call. This CDR3 has 12 amino acids. Trimming pared 3 bases from V and 7 bases from J, leaving 7 bases between. Germline CDR1 SNHLY, CDR2 FYNNEI. The CDR3 bases are TGTGCCAGCAGTGATCACGGACAGCCCCAGCATTTT. Encoded protein: CASSDHGQPQHF.

The V and J genes are TRBV9 and TRBJ2-7; 10 nucleotides match TRBD1. This CDR3 is 14 amino acids long. V gave up 4 bases and J gave up 3 bases; unmatched junction bases: 4. Germline V gene data show CDR1 as SGDLS and CDR2 as YYNGEE. DNA of the CDR3: TGTGCCAGCAGCAACCGGACAGGGGGCTACGAGCAGTACTTC. Protein product: CASSNRTGGYEQYF.

This clone was detected a few times. This chain links TRBV7-9 with TRBJ1-2; 10 bases agree with TRBD1. The V and J ends lost 3 bases and 6 bases, in that order; junction bases with no gene match: 4. From germline, CDR1 is SEHNR and CDR2 FQNEAQ (reference sequence). There are 14 residues in the CDR3. CDR3 in DNA: TGTGCCAGCAGCTTGTCCGGGACAGGGGATGGCTACACCTTC. The encoded protein is CASSLSGTGDGYTF.

The CDR3 nucleotides are TGTGCCATCACCAGGGGTTCCAATCAGCCCCAGCATTTT. It codes for CAITRGSNQPQHF. The rearrangement uses TRBV10-3 and TRBJ1-5, with D possibly matching TRBD1 (6 bases). Trimming removed 7 bases from V and 3 bases from J, with 10 bases in between. The CDR3 loop spans 13 amino acids. From germline, CDR1 is ENHRY and CDR2 SYGVKD.

The chain combines TRBV28 with TRBJ2-3; 11 bases match TRBD2. This CDR3 contains 14 residues. Germline V gene lookup returns CDR1 MDHEN and CDR2 SYDVKM. The junction had 3 bases not matched to a gene; V was cut back by 8 bases and J by 2 bases. The CDR3 sequence is CASLAGGITDTQYF. Written as DNA, the CDR3 is TGTGCCAGCCTAGCGGGGGGCATCACAGATACGCAGTATTTT.

The chain combines TRBV18 with TRBJ1-3; 7 bases line up with TRBD1. Germline V gives CDR1 KGHSH, CDR2 LQKENI. The CDR3 spans 14 residues. V shed 6 bases, J shed 7 bases, and the junction held 9 bases outside the gene matches. CDR3 amino acids: CASSLTGLTNTIYF. The CDR3 DNA follows: TGTGCCAGCTCCCTGACAGGGCTAACGAACACCATATATTTT. Combining the CDR3 with reference TRBV18 and TRBJ1-3 gives the whole variable domain NAGVMQNPRHLVRRRGQEARLRCSPMKGHSHVYWYRQLPEEGLKFMVYLQKENIIDESGMPKERFSAEFPKEGPSILRIQQVVRGDSAAYFCASSLTGLTNTIYFGEGSWLTVV.